Sequencing of this TCR beta chain was carried out in a study of T-cell memory formation after mild COVID-19. Study at large: Among the donors, TCR clusters were largely specific to each donor.

5'RACE with constant-segment primers yielded barcoded, UMI-tagged TCR alpha and TCR beta cDNA libraries. Via MiXCR, TCRdb re-called the 5' RACE reads, giving one row per CDR3 protein. The sample consists of about 180,000 distinct CDR3 sequences, 16% of them appearing once. The study's findings and limits: Researchers found some responding clones in pre-infection memory, a sign that cross-reactive memory joined.

Germline V gene lookup returns CDR1 SGHAT and CDR2 FQNNGV. The CDR3 extends over 16 amino acids. The J segment lost 10 bases and the V segment lost 4 bases, leaving 15 bases of the junction unmatched. This clonotype was recorded a few times. No antigen is known for it. V is TRBV11-2 and J is TRBJ2-1, with 8 bases lining up with TRBD2. Sequences were obtained from PBMCs or a T cell subset sorted from them (not recorded which). The TCR originated in an adult woman who had mild COVID-19 (a few samples of this study predate the infection). Cell type and time point are not known. The CDR3 nucleotides are TGTGCCAGCAGCTCCTTACAGCGGGAGCAGAATAACGAGCAGTTCTTC. This sequence encodes CASSSLQREQNNEQFF. Based on the CDR3 plus reference TRBV11-2 and TRBJ2-1, the full variable domain is EAGVAQSPRYKIIEKRQSVAFWCNPISGHATLYWYQQILGQGPKLLIQFQNNGVVDDSQLPKDRFSAERLKGVDSTLKIQPAKLEDSAVYLCASSSLQREQNNEQFFGPGTRLTVL.